The 18 T cell receptor beta chains given below trace back to one sample, sequenced in a study of monozygotic twins with inflammatory bowel disease. TCRdb reprocessed the 5' RACE reads, with one entry per CDR3 protein and no DNA. The repertoire table contains around 380,000 distinct CDR3 sequences. Input material: blood. The receptors derive from a human donor with ulcerative colitis or Crohn's disease, or a healthy co-twin of an affected twin (not recorded which).

This chain links TRBV30 with TRBJ1-1; TCRdb picks TRBD1, but there is no DNA to check that call. In germline, CDR1 is GTSNPN, CDR2 SVGIG (reference sequence). The CDR3 loop spans 13 amino acids. The CDR3 protein is CAWDRGGDTEAFF.

The gene calls are TRBV12-3 or TRBV12-4 and TRBJ2-7. The CDR3 extends over 16 amino acids. This CDR3 is CASSLSLAGSSYEQYF.

The genes are TRBV18 and TRBJ2-3; the TCRdb call, TRBD2, lacks DNA for checking. CDR1 KGHSH and CDR2 LQKENI come from the germline V gene. The CDR3 is 18 amino acids. The CDR3: CASSPYSGSLSGTDTQYF. The variable domain in full, with the rest retrieved from reference TRBV18 and TRBJ2-3, is NAGVMQNPRHLVRRRGQEARLRCSPMKGHSHVYWYRQLPEEGLKFMVYLQKENIIDESGMPKERFSAEFPKEGPSILRIQQVVRGDSAAYFCASSPYSGSLSGTDTQYFGPGTRLTVL.

The gene calls are TRBV28 and TRBJ1-4; without DNA, the TCRdb call of TRBD1 cannot be checked. This CDR3 has 15 residues. The germline gives CDR1 MDHEN, CDR2 SYDVKM. CDR3 loop: CASSSFDSENEKLFF.

CDR3 protein: CASSYSGTGAGSYEQYF. V is TRBV6-5 and J is TRBJ2-7; TCRdb's assignment of TRBD1 cannot be checked, as there is no DNA. This CDR3 contains 17 residues. Germline V gene data show CDR1 as MNHEY and CDR2 as SVGAGI.

The chain links TRBV2 to TRBJ2-3; TCRdb designates TRBD1, a call that cannot be tested without DNA. The CDR3 spans 12 residues. The germline CDR1 and CDR2 sequences are SNHLY and FYNNEI. The CDR3 sequence: CASRQGFRSQYF.

V gene TRBV7-6 combines with J gene TRBJ2-7; checking the TCRdb D call of TRBD1 is not possible without DNA. CDR3 length equals 15 residues. Germline V CDR1 and CDR2: SGHVS, FNYEAQ. CDR3 residues: CASSGGRAGTDEQYF.

V gene TRBV11-2 combines with J gene TRBJ2-2; TCRdb returns TRBD2, unconfirmable since there is no DNA. Germline values: CDR1 SGHAT, CDR2 FQNNGV. The CDR3 is 17 residues long. The CDR3 loop reads CASSSRHTSGITGELFF.

This rearrangement joins TRBV12-3 or TRBV12-4 to TRBJ2-2; TCRdb gives TRBD1 as the D gene, but with no DNA this cannot be confirmed. CDR3 length: 14 amino acids. The CDR3: CASSLTGRTGELFF.

The chain couples TRBV15 to TRBJ1-2; the TRBD1 assignment by TCRdb is unverifiable without DNA. CDR3 size: 14 residues. Germline V CDR1 and CDR2: LNHNV, YYDKDF (reference sequence). CDR3 loop: CATSPGQELYGYTF.

The chain recombines TRBV10-3 with TRBJ1-2; TCRdb proposes TRBD1, but this gene call is untestable without DNA. From germline, CDR1 is ENHRY and CDR2 SYGVKD. This CDR3 region has 11 residues. CDR3: CASHDSAGYTF.

This chain uses TRBV30 with TRBJ2-5; TCRdb selects TRBD2, and the lack of DNA leaves this call unchecked. The CDR3 extends over 13 amino acids. Germline-derived CDR1 and CDR2 are GTSNPN and SVGIG (reference sequence). CDR3 sequence: CAWSGLASETQYF.

The V call is TRBV7-6, the J call TRBJ2-5; the TCRdb D gene call, TRBD2, has no DNA to confirm it. Germline lookup yields CDR1 SGHVS and CDR2 FNYEAQ. This CDR3 has 13 amino acids. CDR3 sequence: CASSSVGLETQYF.

The gene calls are TRBV20-1 and TRBJ2-1; the D call from TCRdb, TRBD2, cannot be confirmed without DNA. The germline V gene has CDR1 DFQATT and CDR2 SNEGSKA (reference sequence). This CDR3 comprises 16 residues. The CDR3 reads CSARDPAGGRRNEQFF.

The chain links TRBV20-1 to TRBJ1-6; TCRdb proposes TRBD1, but this gene call is untestable without DNA. The CDR3 is 16 amino acids. The germline CDR1 and CDR2 sequences are DFQATT and SNEGSKA (reference sequence). This CDR3 reads CSARDLGQGDNSPLHF.

The rearrangement links TRBV11-1 to TRBJ2-1; the TCRdb D gene call, TRBD1, has no DNA to confirm it. Germline loops: CDR1 SGHAT, CDR2 FQDESV (reference sequence). This CDR3 comprises 14 residues. The CDR3 sequence: CASSQLGDIDEQFF.

This chain connects TRBV15 to TRBJ2-1; absent DNA, TCRdb's TRBD1 call cannot be checked. There are 15 residues in the CDR3. Per germline, CDR1 LNHNV and CDR2 YYDKDF (reference sequence). CDR3 in amino acids: CATSSVGIRAGEQFF.

V usage is TRBV15 and J usage is TRBJ2-1; the D gene TCRdb calls, TRBD2, cannot be checked with no DNA. The CDR3 is 21 amino acids. The germline V gene has CDR1 LNHNV and CDR2 YYDKDF (reference sequence). This CDR3 is CATSRLWIGVLSGASYNEQFF.